The source of this TCR beta chain is a study of post-analysis software for immune sequencing data (dated by TCRdb to about 2015). Looking at the study overall: Disease courses on record covered relapsing-remitting, secondary progressive and progressive-relapsing multiple sclerosis, though some patients had no subtype annotation. The multiple sclerosis patient repertoires were compared with roughly twelve previously published healthy control repertoires from donors aged 6 to 25 years. A subset of samples was prepared in parallel using single-end sample barcoding, then pooled and co-amplified after Illumina adapter ligation.

Library preparation was by PCR. The listed sequencing device is Illumina HiSeq 2500. To reduce PCR and sequencing biases, unique molecular identifiers were incorporated into the TCR beta cDNA libraries. Roughly 500,000 cDNA molecules were obtained per 1 to 10 million input T cells, so each molecule approximated one T cell. The same protocol used for the earlier healthy control dataset was applied to prepare and sequence the patient libraries. Samples belonging to the same batch were prepared together, multiplexed and sequenced on a shared HiSeq lane. Processing in the source paper ran as follows. Raw barcoded reads were processed with MIGEC, and single-read molecular identifier groups were discarded before consensus assembly and CDR3 extraction. Clonotype tables were post-analysed with VDJtools, and diversity was normalized by down-sampling all datasets to the smallest sample size. Repertoire overlap clustering matched CDR3 amino acid but not nucleotide sequences to correct batch-related cross-sample contamination. TCRdb redid the processing of the public reads, applying fastp at Q25 and MiXCR, and retained in-frame beta chains. Rows merge per CDR3 protein into single entries with the most common DNA and genes. It is TCRdb's table, rather than the study itself, that gives the V and J calls and clone size. This sample has more than 500,000 distinct CDR3 sequences in its table, and around a third of those were observed once. The top ten hold around 6.1% of the sample.

In its sample, this clonotype was seen a few times. The specificity of this receptor is unknown. The sample holds no much larger clone one base away, and base qualities are not on file. To demonstrate the VDJtools post-analysis software, TCR beta repertoires were profiled from the peripheral blood of 10 to 15 young patients with multiple sclerosis. The multiple sclerosis patients were children and adolescents ranging in age from about 6 to 17 years. On the study overall, not on this receptor specifically: The multiple sclerosis patient group was slightly younger than the control group. Significantly higher frequencies in patients than in controls were found for five or six TRBV segments, including TRBV5-6, TRBV5-1 and TRBV20-1. Compared with controls, multiple sclerosis patients had significantly lower normalized Chao1 diversity, a finding suggesting substantial peripheral T-cell clonal expansion. Strong co-clustering of samples prepared in the same batch was shown by direct clustering with F measure, prompting a batch-effect correction.

CDR1 WSHSY and CDR2 SAAADI were looked up in the germline V gene. Deletion took 0 bases off V and 7 bases off J, with a span of 13 bases between the germline ends. The CDR3, cysteine through phenylalanine, is 14 amino acids long. Left in the record is the CDR3 DNA by itself, 42 bases read in frame from the first base. This TCR derives from a girl between 2 and 17 years old with multiple sclerosis. Sequenced sample: blood. The chain is made from TRBV10-2 and TRBJ2-7, with TRBD1 tentatively as D gene (5 bases match). The CDR3 loop reads CASSESKTASEQYF. The sequenced DNA: TGCGCCAGCAGTGAGTCAAAGACAGCTTCGGAGCAGTACTTC.